One TCR beta chain is described in this entry. The data were taken from a study of cytomegalovirus exposure and HLA in healthy donors. The study ran its PCR with 60 Vbeta and 13 Jbeta primers. Profiling relied on immunoSEQ multiplex PCR, and the TCRdb table lists in-frame clones only, not all of them. Here the sample spans approximately 140,000 clones, 70% to 85% being singletons. Unrecorded immune exposure was likely among donors, who were nominally healthy when sampled. V lost 4 bases to trimming and J lost 1 base; unmatched junction nucleotides: 6. The CDR3 extends over 15 amino acids. Germline CDR1 reads SGHNT; CDR2 reads YYREEE (reference sequence).

The rearrangement joins TRBV5-4 to TRBJ2-7; 9 positions agree with TRBD2. Sequenced sample: PBMCs. The TCR was taken from a woman aged 40 to 50 in good health and CMV-seronegative. The CDR3 reads CASSPPTSGSYEQYF. CDR3 DNA: TGTGCCAGCAGCCCCCCGACTAGCGGTTCCTACGAGCAGTACTTC.